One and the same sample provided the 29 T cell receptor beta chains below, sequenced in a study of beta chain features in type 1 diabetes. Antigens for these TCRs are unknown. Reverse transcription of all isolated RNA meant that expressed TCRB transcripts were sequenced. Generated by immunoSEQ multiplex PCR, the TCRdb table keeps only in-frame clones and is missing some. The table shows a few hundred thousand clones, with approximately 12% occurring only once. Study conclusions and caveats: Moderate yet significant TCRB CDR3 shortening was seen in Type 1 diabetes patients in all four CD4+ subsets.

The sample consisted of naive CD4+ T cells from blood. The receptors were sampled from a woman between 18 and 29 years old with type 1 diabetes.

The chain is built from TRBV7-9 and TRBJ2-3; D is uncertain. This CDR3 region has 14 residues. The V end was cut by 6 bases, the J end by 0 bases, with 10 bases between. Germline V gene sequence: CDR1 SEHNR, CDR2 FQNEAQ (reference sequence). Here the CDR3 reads CASRLGLSTDTQYF. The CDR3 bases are TGTGCCAGCAGACTGGGCCTTAGCACAGATACGCAGTATTTT.

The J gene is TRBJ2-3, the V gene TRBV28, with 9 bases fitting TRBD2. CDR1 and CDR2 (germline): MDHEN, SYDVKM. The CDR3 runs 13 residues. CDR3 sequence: CGTGLARTDTQYF. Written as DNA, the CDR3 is TGTGGTACTGGACTAGCGCGCACAGATACGCAGTATTTT.

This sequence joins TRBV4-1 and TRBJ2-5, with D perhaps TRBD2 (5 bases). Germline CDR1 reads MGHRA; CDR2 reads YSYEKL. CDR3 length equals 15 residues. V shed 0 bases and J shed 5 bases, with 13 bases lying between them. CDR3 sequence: CASSQDLRTGETQYF. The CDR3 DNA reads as TGCGCCAGCAGCCAAGATCTCCGGACTGGCGAGACCCAGTACTTC.

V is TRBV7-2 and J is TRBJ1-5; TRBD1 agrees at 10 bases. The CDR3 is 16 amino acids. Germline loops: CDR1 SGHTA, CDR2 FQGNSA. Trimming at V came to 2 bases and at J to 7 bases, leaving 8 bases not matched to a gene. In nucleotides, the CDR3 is TGTGCCAGCAGCTTACCCGGGACAGGGGTTTGGCAGCCCCAGCATTTT. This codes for CASSLPGTGVWQPQHF.

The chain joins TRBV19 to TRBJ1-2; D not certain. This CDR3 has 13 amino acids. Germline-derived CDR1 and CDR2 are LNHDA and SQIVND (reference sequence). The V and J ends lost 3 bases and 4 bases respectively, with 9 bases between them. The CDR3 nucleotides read TGTGCCAGTAGTATGGCATCTCTCTATGGCTACACCTTC. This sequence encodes CASSMASLYGYTF.

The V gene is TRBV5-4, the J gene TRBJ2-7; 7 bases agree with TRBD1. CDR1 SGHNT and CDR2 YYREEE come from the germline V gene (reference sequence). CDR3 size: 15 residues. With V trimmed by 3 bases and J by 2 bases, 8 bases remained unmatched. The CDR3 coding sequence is TGTGCCAGCAGCTCACAGGGGACGGACCCCTACGAGCAGTACTTC. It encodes CASSSQGTDPYEQYF. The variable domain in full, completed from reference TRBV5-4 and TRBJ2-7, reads ETGVTQSPTHLIKTRGQQVTLRCSSQSGHNTVSWYQQALGQGPQFIFQYYREEENGRGNFPPRFSGLQFPNYSSELNVNALELDDSALYLCASSSQGTDPYEQYFGPGTRLTVT.

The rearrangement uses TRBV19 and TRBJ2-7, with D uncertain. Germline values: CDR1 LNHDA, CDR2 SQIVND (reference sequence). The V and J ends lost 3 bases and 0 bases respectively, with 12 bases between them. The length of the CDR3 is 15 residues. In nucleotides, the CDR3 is TGTGCCAGTAGTATGGGCTCTTTCAGCTCCTACGAGCAGTACTTC. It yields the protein CASSMGSFSSYEQYF.

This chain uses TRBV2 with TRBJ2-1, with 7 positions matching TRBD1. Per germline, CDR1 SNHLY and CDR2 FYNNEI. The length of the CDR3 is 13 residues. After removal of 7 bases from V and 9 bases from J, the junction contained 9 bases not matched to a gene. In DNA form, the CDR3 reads TGTGCCAGCAATCCGACAGGGTTTGGTGAGCAGTTCTTC. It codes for CASNPTGFGEQFF.

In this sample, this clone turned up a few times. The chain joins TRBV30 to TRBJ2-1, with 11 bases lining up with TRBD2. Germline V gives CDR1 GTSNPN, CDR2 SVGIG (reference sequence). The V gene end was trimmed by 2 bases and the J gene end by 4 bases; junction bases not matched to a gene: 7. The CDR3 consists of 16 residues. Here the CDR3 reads CAWSITGLADYNEQFF. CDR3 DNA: TGTGCCTGGAGTATAACGGGACTAGCGGATTACAATGAGCAGTTCTTC.

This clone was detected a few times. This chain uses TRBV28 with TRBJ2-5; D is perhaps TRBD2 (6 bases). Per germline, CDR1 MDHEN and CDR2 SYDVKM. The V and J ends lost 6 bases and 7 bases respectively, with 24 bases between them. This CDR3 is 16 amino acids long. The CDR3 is CASSKLEDYLWGTQYF. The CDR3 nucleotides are TGTGCCAGCAGCAAATTGGAGGACTACTTGTGGGGGACCCAGTACTTC.

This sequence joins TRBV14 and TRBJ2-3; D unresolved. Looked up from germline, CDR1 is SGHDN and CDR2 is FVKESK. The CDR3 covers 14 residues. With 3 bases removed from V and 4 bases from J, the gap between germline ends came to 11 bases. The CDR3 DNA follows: TGTGCCAGCAGCCAGGGCCTTCCCCCAGATACGCAGTATTTT. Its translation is CASSQGLPPDTQYF. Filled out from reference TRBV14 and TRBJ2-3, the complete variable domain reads EAGVTQFPSHSVIEKGQTVTLRCDPISGHDNLYWYRRVMGKEIKFLLHFVKESKQDESGMPNNRFLAERTGGTYSTLKVQPAELEDSGVYFCASSQGLPPDTQYFGPGTRLTVL.

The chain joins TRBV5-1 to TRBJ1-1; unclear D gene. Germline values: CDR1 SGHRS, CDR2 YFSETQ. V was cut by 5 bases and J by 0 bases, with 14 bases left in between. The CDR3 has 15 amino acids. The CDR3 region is CASRLQVRMNTEAFF. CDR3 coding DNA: TGCGCCAGCAGGCTCCAGGTTCGCATGAACACTGAAGCTTTCTTT.

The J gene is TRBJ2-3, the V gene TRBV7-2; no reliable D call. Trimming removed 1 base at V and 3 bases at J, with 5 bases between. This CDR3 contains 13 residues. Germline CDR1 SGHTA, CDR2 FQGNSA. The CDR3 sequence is CASSLVRTDTQYF. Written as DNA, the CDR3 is TGTGCCAGCAGCTTAGTGAGAACAGATACGCAGTATTTT.

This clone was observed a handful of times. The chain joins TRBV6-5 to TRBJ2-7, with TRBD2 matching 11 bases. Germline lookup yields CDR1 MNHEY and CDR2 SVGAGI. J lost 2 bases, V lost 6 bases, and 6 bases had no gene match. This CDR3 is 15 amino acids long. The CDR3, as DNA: TGTGCCAGCAGCCCCGGGACTAGCGGAACCTACGAGCAGTACGTC. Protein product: CASSPGTSGTYEQYV.

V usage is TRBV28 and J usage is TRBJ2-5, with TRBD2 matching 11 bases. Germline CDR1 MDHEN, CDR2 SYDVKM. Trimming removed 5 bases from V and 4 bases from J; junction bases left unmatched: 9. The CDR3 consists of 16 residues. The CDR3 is CASSLPGLADGETQYF. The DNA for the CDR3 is TGTGCCAGCAGTCTACCGGGACTAGCGGATGGAGAGACCCAGTACTTC.

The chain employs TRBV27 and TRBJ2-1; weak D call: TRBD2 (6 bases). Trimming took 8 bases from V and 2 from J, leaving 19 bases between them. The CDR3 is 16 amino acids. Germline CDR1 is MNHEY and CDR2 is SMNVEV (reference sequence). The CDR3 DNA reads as TGTGCCAGCTTAGCGGTTAAGGGGAAAACCTACAATGAGCAGTTCTTC. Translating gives CASLAVKGKTYNEQFF.

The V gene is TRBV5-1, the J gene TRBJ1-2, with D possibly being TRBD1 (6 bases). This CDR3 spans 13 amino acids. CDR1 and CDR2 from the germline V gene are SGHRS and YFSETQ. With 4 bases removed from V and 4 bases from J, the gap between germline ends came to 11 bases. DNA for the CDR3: TGCGCCAGCAGCCGGACAGAGGTCTATGGCTACACCTTC. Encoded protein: CASSRTEVYGYTF.

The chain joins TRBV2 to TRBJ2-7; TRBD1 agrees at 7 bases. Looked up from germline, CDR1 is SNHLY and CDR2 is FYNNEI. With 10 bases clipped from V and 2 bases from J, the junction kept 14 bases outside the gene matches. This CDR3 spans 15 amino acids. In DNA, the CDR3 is TGTGCCACTACGATCTCCGGGACAGTAACCTACGAGCAGTACTTC. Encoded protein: CATTISGTVTYEQYF.

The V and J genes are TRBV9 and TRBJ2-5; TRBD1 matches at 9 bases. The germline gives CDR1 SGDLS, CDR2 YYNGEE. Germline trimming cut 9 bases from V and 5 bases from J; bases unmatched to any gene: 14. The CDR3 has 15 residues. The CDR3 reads CATSPGQGAIETQYF. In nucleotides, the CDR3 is TGTGCCACCTCTCCGGGACAGGGAGCAATCGAGACCCAGTACTTC.

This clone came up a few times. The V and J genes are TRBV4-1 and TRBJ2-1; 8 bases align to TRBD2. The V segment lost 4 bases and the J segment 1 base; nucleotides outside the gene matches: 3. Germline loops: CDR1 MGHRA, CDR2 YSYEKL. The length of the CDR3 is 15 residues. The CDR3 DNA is TGCGCCAGCAGCCTCACTAGCGGTTCCTACAATGAGCAGTTCTTC. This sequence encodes CASSLTSGSYNEQFF.

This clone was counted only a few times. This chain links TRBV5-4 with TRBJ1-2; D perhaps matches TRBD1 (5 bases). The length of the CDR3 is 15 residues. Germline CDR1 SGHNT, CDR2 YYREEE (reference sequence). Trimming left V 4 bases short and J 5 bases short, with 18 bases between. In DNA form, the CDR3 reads TGTGCCAGCAGCCTATGGAGCGCGGGGGAATATGGCTACACCTTC. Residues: CASSLWSAGEYGYTF.

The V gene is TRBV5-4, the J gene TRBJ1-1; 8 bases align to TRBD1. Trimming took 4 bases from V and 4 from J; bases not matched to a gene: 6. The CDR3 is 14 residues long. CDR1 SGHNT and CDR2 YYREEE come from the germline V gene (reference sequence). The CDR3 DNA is TGTGCCAGCAGCGTGCAGGGGGCGGGCACTGAAGCTTTCTTT. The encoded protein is CASSVQGAGTEAFF. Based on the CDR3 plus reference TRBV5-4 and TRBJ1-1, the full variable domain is ETGVTQSPTHLIKTRGQQVTLRCSSQSGHNTVSWYQQALGQGPQFIFQYYREEENGRGNFPPRFSGLQFPNYSSELNVNALELDDSALYLCASSVQGAGTEAFFGQGTRLTVV.

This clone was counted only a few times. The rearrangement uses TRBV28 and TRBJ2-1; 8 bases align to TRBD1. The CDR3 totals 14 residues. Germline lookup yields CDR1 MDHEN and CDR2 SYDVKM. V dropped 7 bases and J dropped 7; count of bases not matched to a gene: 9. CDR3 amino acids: CASNRRTGTNEQFF. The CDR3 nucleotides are TGTGCCAGCAACAGAAGGACAGGGACTAATGAGCAGTTCTTC.

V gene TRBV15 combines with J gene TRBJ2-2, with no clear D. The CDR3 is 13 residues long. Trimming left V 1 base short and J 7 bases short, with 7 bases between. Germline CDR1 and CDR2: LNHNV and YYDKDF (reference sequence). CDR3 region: CATSRVRSGELFF. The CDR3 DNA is TGTGCCACCAGCAGAGTCCGGAGCGGGGAGCTGTTTTTT.

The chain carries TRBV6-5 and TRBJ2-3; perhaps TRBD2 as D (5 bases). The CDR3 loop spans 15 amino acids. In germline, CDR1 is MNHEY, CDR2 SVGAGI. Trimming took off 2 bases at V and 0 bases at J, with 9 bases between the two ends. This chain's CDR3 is CASSYLAHSTDTQYF. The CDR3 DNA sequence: TGTGCCAGCAGTTACCTAGCCCATAGCACAGATACGCAGTATTTT.

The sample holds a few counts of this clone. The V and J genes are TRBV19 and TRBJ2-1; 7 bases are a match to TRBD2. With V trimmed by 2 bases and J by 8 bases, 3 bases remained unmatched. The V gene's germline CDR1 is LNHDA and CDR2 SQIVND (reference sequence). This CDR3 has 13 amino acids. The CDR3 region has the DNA TGTGCCAGTAGTATATTCACTAGCGATGAGCAGTTCTTC. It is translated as CASSIFTSDEQFF. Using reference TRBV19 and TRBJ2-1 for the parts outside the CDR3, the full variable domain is DGGITQSPKYLFRKEGQNVTLSCEQNLNHDAMYWYRQDPGQGLRLIYYSQIVNDFQKGDIAEGYSVSREKKESFPLTVTSAQKNPTAFYLCASSIFTSDEQFFGPGTRLTVL.

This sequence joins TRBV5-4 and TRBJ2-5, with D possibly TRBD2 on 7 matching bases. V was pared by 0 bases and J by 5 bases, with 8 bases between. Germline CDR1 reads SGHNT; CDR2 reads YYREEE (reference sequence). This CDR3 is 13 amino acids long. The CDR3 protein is CASSLEGGETQYF. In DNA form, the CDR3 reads TGTGCCAGCAGCTTGGAGGGGGGGGAGACCCAGTACTTC.

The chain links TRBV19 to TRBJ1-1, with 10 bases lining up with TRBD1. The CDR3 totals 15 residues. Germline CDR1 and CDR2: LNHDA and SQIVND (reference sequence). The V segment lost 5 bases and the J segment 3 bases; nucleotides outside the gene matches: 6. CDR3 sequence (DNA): TGTGCCAGTAGTTCAGGACAGGGGGTTTACACTGAAGCTTTCTTT. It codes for CASSSGQGVYTEAFF.

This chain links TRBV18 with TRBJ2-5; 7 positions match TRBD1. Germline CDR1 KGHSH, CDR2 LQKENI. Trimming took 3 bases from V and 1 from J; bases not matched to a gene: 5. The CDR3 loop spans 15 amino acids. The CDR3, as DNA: TGTGCCAGCTCACCGCAGAGGGGGCGCCAAGAGACCCAGTACTTC. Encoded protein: CASSPQRGRQETQYF.